This passage covers 20 T cell receptor beta chains from one sample sequenced in a study of T-cell memory formation after mild COVID-19. TCRdb analysed the 5' RACE reads with MiXCR anew, one entry per CDR3 protein. The table shows about 620,000 distinct CDR3 sequences, with more than 15% occurring only once. Source material: PBMCs or a T cell subset sorted from them (not recorded which). These receptors were obtained from an adult woman who had mild COVID-19 (a few samples of this study predate the infection). Cell type and time point are not known.

This clonotype was detected a few times. V and J are TRBV27 and TRBJ2-5; D call uncertain. V dropped 3 bases and J dropped 8 bases, with 13 bases sitting between them. The CDR3 is made up of 13 amino acids. CDR1 is MNHEY, CDR2 SMNVEV, per germline (reference sequence). In DNA, the CDR3 is TGTGCCAGCAGTTTCAGAGGCGGTCTTACCCAGTACTTC. Protein product: CASSFRGGLTQYF.

This clonotype has only a few counts. The J gene is TRBJ2-7, the V gene TRBV9, with D uncertain. The V end was cut by 0 bases, the J end by 5 bases, with 12 bases between. The CDR3 consists of 14 residues. Germline values: CDR1 SGDLS, CDR2 YYNGEE. The CDR3 nucleotides read TGTGCCAGCAGCGTAGGTGTTAGTTTCGACGAGCAGTACTTC. This gives the protein CASSVGVSFDEQYF. Full variable domain (rest looked up from reference TRBV9 and TRBJ2-7): DSGVTQTPKHLITATGQRVTLRCSPRSGDLSVYWYQQSLDQGLQFLIQYYNGEERAKGNILERFSAQQFPDLHSELNLSSLELGDSALYFCASSVGVSFDEQYFGPGTRLTVT.

This clonotype was counted only a few times. The V call is TRBV7-9, the J call TRBJ1-6; 7 nucleotides agree with TRBD1. CDR3 length: 17 amino acids. The V and J ends lost 5 bases and 3 bases, in that order; junction bases with no gene match: 10. CDR1 and CDR2 (germline): SEHNR, FQNEAQ (reference sequence). The CDR3 loop is CASSPPNRDSYNSPLHF. The CDR3 bases are TGTGCCAGCAGCCCTCCCAACCGGGACAGCTATAATTCACCCCTCCACTTT.

In this sample, this clonotype turned up a few times. J is TRBJ2-7 and V is TRBV7-9, with TRBD2 matching over 8 bases. Losses at the gene ends were 3 bases for V and 1 base for J; bases not matched to a gene: 5. Germline V gene lookup returns CDR1 SEHNR and CDR2 FQNEAQ (reference sequence). The CDR3 runs 15 residues. The DNA for the CDR3 is TGTGCCAGCAGCTTTGGGGCTAGCGGGTCCTACGAGCAGTACTTC. This encodes CASSFGASGSYEQYF. The full variable domain, its missing parts supplied by reference TRBV7-9 and TRBJ2-7, is DTGVSQNPRHKITKRGQNVTFRCDPISEHNRLYWYRQTLGQGPEFLTYFQNEAQLEKSRLLSDRFSAERPKGSFSTLEIQRTEQGDSAMYLCASSFGASGSYEQYFGPGTRLTVT.

As concerns this clonotype: A much larger clone differs from this one at a single base, so this may be a read error. V usage is TRBV4-1 and J usage is TRBJ2-3; 9 bases match TRBD2. V lost 2 bases, J lost 2 bases, and 2 bases stayed unmatched. Per the germline V gene, CDR1 is MGHRA and CDR2 is YSYEKL. This CDR3 is 15 amino acids long. Here the CDR3 reads CASSQLAGTTDTQYF. The CDR3 DNA follows: TGCGCCAGCAGCCAACTAGCGGGAACCACAGATACGCAGTATTTT.

This clonotype was detected only a few times. The gene calls are TRBV20-1 and TRBJ2-5; possible D gene TRBD2, 6 bases. The CDR3 is 14 amino acids. Germline V gives CDR1 DFQATT, CDR2 SNEGSKA (reference sequence). V was pared by 3 bases and J by 5 bases, with 16 bases between. The CDR3 reads CSASRPPAGETQYF. The CDR3 coding sequence is TGCAGTGCTAGTAGGCCTCCAGCGGGCGAGACCCAGTACTTC.

In its sample, this clonotype was seen many times. V is TRBV5-1 and J is TRBJ2-7; TRBD1 or TRBD2 may be the D gene (5 bases each). Trimming cost V 0 bases and J 0 bases, with 10 bases left between them. The CDR3 is made up of 15 amino acids. CDR1 is SGHRS and CDR2 is YFSETQ in the germline V gene. This CDR3 is CASSLGWGSSYEQYF. The CDR3 DNA reads as TGCGCCAGCAGCTTGGGATGGGGGAGCTCCTACGAGCAGTACTTC.

The table lists this clonotype with a few counts. The V gene is TRBV5-1, the J gene TRBJ2-1; the D is unclear. CDR1 is SGHRS, CDR2 YFSETQ, per germline. The CDR3 has 15 amino acids. Deletions cut 0 bases from V and 6 bases from J, with 13 bases between. This chain's CDR3 is CASSLEVGIRNEQFF. In DNA form, the CDR3 reads TGCGCCAGCAGCTTGGAGGTGGGGATCCGCAATGAGCAGTTCTTC.

Ten or more counts support this clonotype. The V gene is TRBV7-9, the J gene TRBJ2-7; 8 positions match TRBD2. The CDR3 length is 16 residues. Germline V gene lookup returns CDR1 SEHNR and CDR2 FQNEAQ (reference sequence). The junction had 9 bases not matched to a gene; V was cut back by 5 bases and J by 0 bases. The CDR3 region has the DNA TGTGCCAGCAGCAGCTTAAGCGGGAGTTCCTCCTACGAGCAGTACTTC. It yields the protein CASSSLSGSSSYEQYF.

V is TRBV6-5 and J is TRBJ1-1, with TRBD1 identical over 9 bases. Germline V gives CDR1 MNHEY, CDR2 SVGAGI. The J segment lost 7 bases and the V segment lost 2 bases, leaving 2 bases of the junction unmatched. The CDR3 runs 13 residues. This CDR3 is CASSYEDRGEAFF. The CDR3 nucleotides are TGTGCCAGCAGTTACGAGGACAGGGGTGAAGCTTTCTTT.

The CDR3 reads CASSFRTSSVNEQFF. For the CDR3, the DNA is TGTGCCAGCAGCTTTAGGACTAGCAGTGTCAATGAGCAGTTCTTC. The chain combines TRBV7-2 with TRBJ2-1; 8 bases align to TRBD2. CDR1 and CDR2 from the germline V gene are SGHTA and FQGNSA. The junction had 7 bases not matched to a gene; V was cut back by 3 bases and J by 6 bases. The CDR3 length is 15 residues.

This chain joins TRBV7-9 and TRBJ1-2; D possibly corresponds to TRBD1 (6 bases). The CDR3 runs to 13 residues. V was shortened by 3 bases and J by 6 bases, with 11 bases between the two germline ends. Germline V lookup: CDR1 SEHNR, CDR2 FQNEAQ (reference sequence). CDR3 sequence (DNA): TGTGCCAGCAGCTTCGGGACACCAAATGGCTACACCTTC. Protein sequence: CASSFGTPNGYTF. Filled out from reference TRBV7-9 and TRBJ1-2, the complete variable domain reads DTGVSQNPRHKITKRGQNVTFRCDPISEHNRLYWYRQTLGQGPEFLTYFQNEAQLEKSRLLSDRFSAERPKGSFSTLEIQRTEQGDSAMYLCASSFGTPNGYTFGSGTRLTVV.

In this sample, this clonotype turned up a few times. The V gene is TRBV5-1, the J gene TRBJ2-2, with 7 nucleotides matching TRBD1. The germline gives CDR1 SGHRS, CDR2 YFSETQ. V trimming: 8 bases; J trimming: 7 bases; junction bases outside the gene matches: 17. The CDR3 is 16 amino acids. As DNA, the CDR3 is TGCGCCAGTTCAACCCGGGACAGACCTTTGAGCGGGGAGCTGTTTTTT. It yields the protein CASSTRDRPLSGELFF.

The sample holds many counts of this clonotype. This rearrangement joins TRBV4-3 to TRBJ2-7, with D perhaps assigned TRBD1 or TRBD2 (7 bases each). CDR3 length equals 14 residues. CDR1 is LGHNA and CDR2 is YSLEER in the germline V gene. Trimming left V 4 bases short and J 3 bases short, with 13 bases between. CDR3 sequence reads: CASSRGGDSYEQYF. The CDR3 DNA reads TGCGCCAGCAGCCGTGGGGGGGACAGCTACGAGCAGTACTTC.

The chain is built from TRBV18 and TRBJ2-7; TRBD1 is a possible D gene (6 bases). The germline V gene encodes CDR1 KGHSH and CDR2 LQKENI. Trimming took 4 bases from V and 0 from J, leaving 16 bases between them. The CDR3 spans 16 residues. DNA for the CDR3: TGTGCCAGCTCACAGGCCCGGGACATAAGCTCCTACGAGCAGTACTTC. Protein sequence: CASSQARDISSYEQYF.

DNA for the CDR3: TGTGCCAGCCCGATAAGCTCCTACGAGCAGTACTTC. This translates into CASPISSYEQYF. The chain is built from TRBV21-1 and TRBJ2-7. TRBV21-1 is marked as a pseudogene. CDR3 length equals 12 residues.

This chain connects TRBV5-1 to TRBJ1-1; maybe TRBD1 (5 bases). V was clipped by 3 bases and J by 6 bases, with 15 bases between them. The CDR3 length is 14 residues. Germline values: CDR1 SGHRS, CDR2 YFSETQ. The CDR3 DNA sequence: TGCGCCAGCAGCTGGGGCCCTCGGGTCGCTGAAGCTTTCTTT. Translation: CASSWGPRVAEAFF. Filled out from reference TRBV5-1 and TRBJ1-1, the complete variable domain reads KAGVTQTPRYLIKTRGQQVTLSCSPISGHRSVSWYQQTPGQGLQFLFEYFSETQRNKGNFPGRFSGRQFSNSRSEMNVSTLELGDSALYLCASSWGPRVAEAFFGQGTRLTVV.

The chain combines TRBV10-3 with TRBJ2-7, with D hard to call. Trimming took off 5 bases at V and 2 bases at J, with 13 bases between the two ends. This CDR3 region has 14 residues. Germline CDR1 reads ENHRY; CDR2 reads SYGVKD. The CDR3 loop is CAISPGPYPYEQYF. The CDR3 DNA follows: TGTGCCATCAGTCCCGGGCCCTATCCCTACGAGCAGTACTTC.

This clonotype has a handful of counts. The rearrangement uses TRBV5-4 and TRBJ2-7; D ambiguous. CDR1 and CDR2 from the germline V gene are SGHNT and YYREEE (reference sequence). The CDR3 loop spans 15 amino acids. V was trimmed by 1 base and J by 2 bases, leaving 13 bases between them. The CDR3 DNA reads TGTGCCAGCAGCTTGAGAGAGACTGGCCCCTACGAGCAGTACTTC. Translation: CASSLRETGPYEQYF.

In its sample, this clonotype was seen a few times. The chain uses TRBV4-3 and TRBJ2-6; D might be TRBD1 (5 bases). Trimming removed 3 bases from V and 0 bases from J, with 12 bases in between. This CDR3 is 17 amino acids long. Per germline, CDR1 LGHNA and CDR2 YSLEER. CDR3 sequence (DNA): TGCGCCAGCAGCCAGGGGCGAACAGCCTCTGGGGCCAACGTCCTGACTTTC. It translates to CASSQGRTASGANVLTF.